This T cell receptor beta chain appears in the sequencing data of a study of T cells after yellow fever vaccination. Study results and limitations: Abundant clonotypes from the bulk population could contaminate FACS-sorted repertoires. The CD4 and CD8 compartments had a small share of their clonotypes in common. Reappearance after the booster was observed for most primary-vaccination clones (about 96% CD4, about 91% CD8).

V was pared by 1 base and J by 4 bases, with 12 bases between. The CDR3 loop spans 15 amino acids. Germline CDR1 is SGHTA and CDR2 is FQGTGA. This clonotype was detected ten times or more. The target antigen is unknown. Using its own MiXCR run on the 5' RACE reads, TCRdb lists one record per CDR3 protein. The repertoire holds over 300,000 distinct CDR3 sequences, 4.1% seen once, with around 25% in the top ten. The sample here was PBMCs, taken 5 days after the yellow fever booster vaccination. The chain couples TRBV7-3 to TRBJ2-3, with D perhaps TRBD1 or TRBD2 (6 bases each). The TCR was taken from a man in his late teens or twenties who received the YFV17D yellow fever vaccine. The chain's CDR3 is CASSLMGGAADTQYF. The CDR3 region has the DNA TGTGCCAGCAGCTTAATGGGGGGCGCCGCAGATACGCAGTATTTT.